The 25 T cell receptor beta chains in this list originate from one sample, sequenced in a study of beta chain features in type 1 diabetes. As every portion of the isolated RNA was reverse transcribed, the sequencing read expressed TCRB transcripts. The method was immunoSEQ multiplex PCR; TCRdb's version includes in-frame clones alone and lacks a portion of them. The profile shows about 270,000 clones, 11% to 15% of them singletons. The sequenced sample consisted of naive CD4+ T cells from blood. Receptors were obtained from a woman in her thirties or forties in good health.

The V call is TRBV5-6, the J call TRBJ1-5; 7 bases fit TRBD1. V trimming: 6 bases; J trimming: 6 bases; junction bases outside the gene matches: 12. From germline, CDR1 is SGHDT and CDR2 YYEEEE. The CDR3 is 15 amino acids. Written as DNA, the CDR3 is TGTGCCAGCACCAATATACGAAGGGGGCCTCAGCCCCAGCATTTT. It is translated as CASTNIRRGPQPQHF.

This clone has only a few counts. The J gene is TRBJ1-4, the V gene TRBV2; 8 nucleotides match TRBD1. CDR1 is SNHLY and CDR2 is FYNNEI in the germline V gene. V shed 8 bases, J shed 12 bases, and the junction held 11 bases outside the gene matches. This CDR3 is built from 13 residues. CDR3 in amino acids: CASRDMDRDELFF. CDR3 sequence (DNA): TGTGCCAGCCGAGACATGGACAGGGATGAACTGTTTTTT.

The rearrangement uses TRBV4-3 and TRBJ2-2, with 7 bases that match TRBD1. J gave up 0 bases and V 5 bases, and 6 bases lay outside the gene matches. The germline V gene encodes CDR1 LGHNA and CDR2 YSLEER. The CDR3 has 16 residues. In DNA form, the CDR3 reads TGCGCCAGCAGCTCGGGACAGACAGCGAACACCGGGGAGCTGTTTTTT. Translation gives CASSSGQTANTGELFF.

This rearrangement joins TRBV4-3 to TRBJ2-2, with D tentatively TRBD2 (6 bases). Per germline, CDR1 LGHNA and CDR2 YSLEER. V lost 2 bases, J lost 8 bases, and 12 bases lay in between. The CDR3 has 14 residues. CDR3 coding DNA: TGCGCCAGCAGCCAACCAGGGACTGCGGGGGAGCTGTTTTTT. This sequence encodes CASSQPGTAGELFF.

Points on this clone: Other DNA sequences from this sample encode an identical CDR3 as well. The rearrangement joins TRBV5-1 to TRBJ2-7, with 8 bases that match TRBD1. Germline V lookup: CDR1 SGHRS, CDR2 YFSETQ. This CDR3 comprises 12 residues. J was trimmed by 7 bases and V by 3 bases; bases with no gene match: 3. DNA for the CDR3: TGCGCCAGCAGCTCGACAGGGGATGAGCAGTACTTC. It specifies CASSSTGDEQYF.

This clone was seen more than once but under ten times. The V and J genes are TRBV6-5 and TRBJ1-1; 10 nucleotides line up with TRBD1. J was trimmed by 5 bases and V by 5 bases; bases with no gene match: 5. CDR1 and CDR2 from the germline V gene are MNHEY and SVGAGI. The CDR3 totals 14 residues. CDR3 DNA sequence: TGTGCCAGCAGTAGGGGACAGGGGCATACTGAAGCTTTCTTT. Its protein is CASSRGQGHTEAFF.

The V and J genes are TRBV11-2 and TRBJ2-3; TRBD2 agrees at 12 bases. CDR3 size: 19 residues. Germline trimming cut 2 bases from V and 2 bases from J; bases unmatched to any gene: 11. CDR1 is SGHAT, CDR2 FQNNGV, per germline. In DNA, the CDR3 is TGTGCCAGCAGCTTAACTTTCCTCAGGACTAGCGGGAACACAGATACGCAGTATTTT. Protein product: CASSLTFLRTSGNTDTQYF.

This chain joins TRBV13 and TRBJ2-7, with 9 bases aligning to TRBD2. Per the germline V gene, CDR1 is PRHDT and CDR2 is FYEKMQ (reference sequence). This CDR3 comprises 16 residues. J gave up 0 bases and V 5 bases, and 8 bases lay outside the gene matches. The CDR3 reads CASSRRGGGASYEQYF. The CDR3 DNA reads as TGTGCCAGCAGCCGACGGGGCGGGGGGGCCTCCTACGAGCAGTACTTC.

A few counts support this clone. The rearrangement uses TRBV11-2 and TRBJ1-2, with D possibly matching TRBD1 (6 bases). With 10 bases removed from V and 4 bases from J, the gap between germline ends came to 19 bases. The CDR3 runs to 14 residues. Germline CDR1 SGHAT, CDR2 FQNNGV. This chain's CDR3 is CANRRGQGGYGYTF. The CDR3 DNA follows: TGTGCCAACCGACGGGGACAAGGAGGCTATGGCTACACCTTC.

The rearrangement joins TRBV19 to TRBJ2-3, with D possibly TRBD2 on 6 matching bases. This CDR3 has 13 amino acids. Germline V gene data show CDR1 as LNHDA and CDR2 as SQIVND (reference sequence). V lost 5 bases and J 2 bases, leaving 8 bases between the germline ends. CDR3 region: CASSWDSTDTQYF. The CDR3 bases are TGTGCCAGTAGTTGGGACTCCACAGATACGCAGTATTTT.

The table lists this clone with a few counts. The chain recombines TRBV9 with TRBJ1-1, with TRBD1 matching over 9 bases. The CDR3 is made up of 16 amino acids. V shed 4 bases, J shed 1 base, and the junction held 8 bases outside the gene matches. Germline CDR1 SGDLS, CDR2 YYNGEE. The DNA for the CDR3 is TGTGCCAGCAGCTATACAGGGGGCGCTTGGAACACTGAAGCTTTCTTT. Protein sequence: CASSYTGGAWNTEAFF.

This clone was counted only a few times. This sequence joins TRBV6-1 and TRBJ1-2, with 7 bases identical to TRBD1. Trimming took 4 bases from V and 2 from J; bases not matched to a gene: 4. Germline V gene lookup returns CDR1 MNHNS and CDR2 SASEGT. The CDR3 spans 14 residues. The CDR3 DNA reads TGTGCCAGCAGTGTTCGACAGGGAAACTATGGCTACACCTTC. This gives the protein CASSVRQGNYGYTF.

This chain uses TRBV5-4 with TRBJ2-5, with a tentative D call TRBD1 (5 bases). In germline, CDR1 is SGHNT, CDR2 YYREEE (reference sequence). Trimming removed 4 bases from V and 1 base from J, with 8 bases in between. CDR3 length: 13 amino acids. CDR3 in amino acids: CASSKQVQETQYF. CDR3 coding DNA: TGTGCCAGCAGCAAACAGGTCCAAGAGACCCAGTACTTC. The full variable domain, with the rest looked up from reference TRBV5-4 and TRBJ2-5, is ETGVTQSPTHLIKTRGQQVTLRCSSQSGHNTVSWYQQALGQGPQFIFQYYREEENGRGNFPPRFSGLQFPNYSSELNVNALELDDSALYLCASSKQVQETQYFGPGTRLLVL.

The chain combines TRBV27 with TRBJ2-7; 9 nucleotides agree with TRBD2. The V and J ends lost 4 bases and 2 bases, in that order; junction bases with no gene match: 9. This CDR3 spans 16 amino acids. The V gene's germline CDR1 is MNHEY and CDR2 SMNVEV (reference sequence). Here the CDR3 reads CASSYLSGGSTYEQYF. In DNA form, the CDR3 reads TGTGCCAGCAGTTACTTAAGCGGGGGGTCTACCTACGAGCAGTACTTC.

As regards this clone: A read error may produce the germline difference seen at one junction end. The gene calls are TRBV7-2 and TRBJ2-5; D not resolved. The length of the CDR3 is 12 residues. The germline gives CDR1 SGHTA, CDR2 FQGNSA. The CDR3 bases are TGTGCCAGCAGCTTAGATCGCCCTAGTCTGGACTTC. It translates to CASSLDRPSLDF.

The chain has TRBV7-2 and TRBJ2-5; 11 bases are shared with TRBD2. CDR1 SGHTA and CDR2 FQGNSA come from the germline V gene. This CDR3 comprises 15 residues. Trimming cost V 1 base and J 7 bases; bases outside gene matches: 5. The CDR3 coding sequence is TGTGCCAGCAGCTTAGAACTAGCGGGGGCGGGGACCCAGTACTTC. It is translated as CASSLELAGAGTQYF. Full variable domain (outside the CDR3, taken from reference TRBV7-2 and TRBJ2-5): GAGVSQSPSNKVTEKGKDVELRCDPISGHTALYWYRQSLGQGLEFLIYFQGNSAPDKSGLPSDRFSAERTGGSVSTLTIQRTQQEDSAVYLCASSLELAGAGTQYFGPGTRLLVL.

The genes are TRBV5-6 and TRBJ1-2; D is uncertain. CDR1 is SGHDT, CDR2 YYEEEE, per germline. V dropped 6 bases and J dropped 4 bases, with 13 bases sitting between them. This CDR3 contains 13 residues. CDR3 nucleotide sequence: TGTGCCAGCACCCGGACTACCCGCTATGGCTACACCTTC. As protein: CASTRTTRYGYTF.

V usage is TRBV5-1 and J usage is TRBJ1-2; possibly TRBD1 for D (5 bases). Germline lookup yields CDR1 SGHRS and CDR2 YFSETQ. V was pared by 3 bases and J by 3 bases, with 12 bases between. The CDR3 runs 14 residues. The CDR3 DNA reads TGCGCCAGCAGCTGGCAGGGAAGGGACTATGGCTACACCTTC. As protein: CASSWQGRDYGYTF.

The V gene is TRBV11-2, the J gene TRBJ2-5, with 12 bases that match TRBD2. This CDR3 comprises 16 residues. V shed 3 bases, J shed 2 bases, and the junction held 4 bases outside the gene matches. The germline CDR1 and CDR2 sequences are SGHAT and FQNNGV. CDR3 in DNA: TGTGCCAGCAGCTTTAGTGGACTAGCGGGGCAAGAGACCCAGTACTTC. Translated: CASSFSGLAGQETQYF.

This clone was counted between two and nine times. The CDR3 sequence is CASSAWDRSYEQYF. CDR3 in DNA: TGTGCCAGCAGTGCATGGGACAGGTCCTACGAGCAGTACTTC. The chain joins TRBV6-1 to TRBJ2-7; 8 positions match TRBD1. Germline-derived CDR1 and CDR2 are MNHNS and SASEGT. V gave up 4 bases and J gave up 1 base; unmatched junction bases: 3. CDR3 length equals 14 residues.

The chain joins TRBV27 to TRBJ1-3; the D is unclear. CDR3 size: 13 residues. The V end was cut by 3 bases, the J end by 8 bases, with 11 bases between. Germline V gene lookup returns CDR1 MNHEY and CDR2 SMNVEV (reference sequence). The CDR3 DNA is TGTGCCAGCAGTTTCTCTTGGAGGGACACCATATATTTT. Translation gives CASSFSWRDTIYF.

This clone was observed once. This CDR3 is CASSLALELNSPLHF. CDR3 in DNA: TGTGCCAGCAGCTTGGCCTTAGAGCTGAATTCACCCCTCCACTTT. The J gene is TRBJ1-6, the V gene TRBV5-6; D unresolved. V lost 0 bases to trimming and J lost 7 bases, with 11 bases between them. The CDR3 sequence is 15 residues long. Germline values: CDR1 SGHDT, CDR2 YYEEEE.

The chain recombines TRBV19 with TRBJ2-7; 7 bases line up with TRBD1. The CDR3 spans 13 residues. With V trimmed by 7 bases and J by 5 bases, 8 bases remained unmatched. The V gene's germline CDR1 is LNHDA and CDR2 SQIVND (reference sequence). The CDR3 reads CASTRGRGNEQYF. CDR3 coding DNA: TGTGCCAGTACTAGGGGCAGGGGGAACGAGCAGTACTTC. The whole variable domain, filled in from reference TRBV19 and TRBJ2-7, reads DGGITQSPKYLFRKEGQNVTLSCEQNLNHDAMYWYRQDPGQGLRLIYYSQIVNDFQKGDIAEGYSVSREKKESFPLTVTSAQKNPTAFYLCASTRGRGNEQYFGPGTRLTVT.

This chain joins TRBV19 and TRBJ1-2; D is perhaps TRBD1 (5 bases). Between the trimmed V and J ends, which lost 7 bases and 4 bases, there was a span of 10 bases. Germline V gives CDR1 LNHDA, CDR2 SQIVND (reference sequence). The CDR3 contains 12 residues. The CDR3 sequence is CASTGVGYGYTF. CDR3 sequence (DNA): TGTGCCAGTACGGGGGTTGGCTATGGCTACACCTTC.

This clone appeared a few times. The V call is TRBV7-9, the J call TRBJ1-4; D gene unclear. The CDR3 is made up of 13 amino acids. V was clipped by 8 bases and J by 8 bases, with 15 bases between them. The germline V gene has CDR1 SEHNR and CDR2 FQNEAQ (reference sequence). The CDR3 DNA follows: TGTGCCAGCCACCTCGCCGGAGGGGAAAAACTGTTTTTT. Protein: CASHLAGGEKLFF.